This T cell receptor (beta chain) was observed in a study of T-cell reconstitution after alpha-beta-depleted transplantation in children. Notes on the study in general: At around two months after transplant, the alpha-beta T cells were reportedly derived from several hundred expanded clones that came from non-depleted graft cells. Newly produced T cells mostly provided counts and TCRbeta diversity after one year, as hyperexpanded clones declined.

The TCRbeta library was prepared with unique molecular identifiers. TCRdb called the PCR reads again in MiXCR, with one record for every CDR3 protein. The sample shows around 240,000 distinct CDR3 sequences, around 7.5% of them seen only once. This clonotype was recorded many times. Its antigen is unknown. This CDR3 region has 14 residues. CDR1 is MDHEN and CDR2 is SYDVKM in the germline V gene. Trimming took off 3 bases at V and 1 base at J, with 7 bases between the two ends. Sample: PBMCs, mostly from graft donor cells, taken 180 days after TCRalphabeta/CD19-depleted stem cell transplant. This rearrangement joins TRBV28 to TRBJ2-4; TRBD1 or TRBD2 may be the D gene (5 bases each). The sequence derives from a male patient younger than 18 who had a stem cell transplant for acute lymphoblastic leukemia, so the T cells may come from the graft donor. DNA for the CDR3: TGTGCCAGCAGTTTCGAGGGGGCCAAAAACATTCAGTACTTC. This sequence encodes CASSFEGAKNIQYF.